Sequencing of this T cell receptor (beta chain) was carried out in a study of cytomegalovirus exposure and HLA in healthy donors. Per the germline V gene, CDR1 is SQVTM and CDR2 is ANQGSEA. V lost 0 bases, J lost 5 bases, and 16 bases lay in between. The CDR3 has 15 residues. PCR was performed using 60 Vbeta and 13 Jbeta primers. Assay used: immunoSEQ multiplex PCR; TCRdb lists only in-frame clones, some missing. This sample's clone table lists tens of thousands of clones. Sample: PBMCs. The rearrangement joins TRBV29-1 to TRBJ2-5, with a weak D call TRBD1 (6 bases). The receptor was derived from a woman between 55 and 75 years old in good health and CMV-seropositive. CDR3 loop: CSVEDPTGHRETQYF. The CDR3 nucleotides are TGCAGCGTTGAAGATCCCACAGGGCATCGGGAGACCCAGTACTTC.